This record concerns one TCR beta chain sequence. Its matching antigen is unknown. These data belong to a study of shared clonotypes between healthy human individuals. Study-wide background: Three CD4 naive, three CD4 memory, two CD8 naive and one CD8 memory plate were used per donor. Points from the study as a whole: Clonotypes that were shared across several donors made up around 5% of naive CD4 clonotypes.

Adult donors, all healthy and HIV-negative, had no recent acute infections or vaccinations. It was at deep level that the assay was run. Here immunoSEQ multiplex PCR was the method, and the copy in TCRdb shows in-frame clones only, minus some. The sample records a few million clones, around nine tenths being singletons. V was pared by 5 bases and J by 4 bases, with 9 bases of the junction left unmatched. Germline-derived CDR1 and CDR2 are WNHNN and SYGVQD (reference sequence). The CDR3 is made up of 16 amino acids. Sequences were obtained from naive CD4+ T cells sorted from blood. The subset: CD45RA+ positively selected. The genes are TRBV10-1 and TRBJ2-4; 9 bases line up with TRBD1. This TCR came from a young man in good health. Written as DNA, the CDR3 is TGCGCCAGCAGTTCGACCCGGGACAGGGCGAAAAACATTCAGTACTTC. Translated, it gives CASSSTRDRAKNIQYF.